This T cell receptor (beta chain) stems from a study of OX40 agonist ivuxolimab in advanced cancers. TCRdb keeps only in-frame clones here, not all; method: immunoSEQ multiplex PCR. The sample has 75,000 or so clones, just under 85% seen once. In germline, CDR1 is MNHNY, CDR2 SVGAGI (reference sequence). Trimming took off 7 bases at V and 1 base at J, with 10 bases between the two ends. This CDR3 region has 14 residues. This receptor was identified in an adult with an advanced solid tumor such as melanoma, head and neck, liver or kidney cancer. The rearrangement links TRBV6-6 to TRBJ2-2; the D is unclear. The sample in question was CD4+ or CD8+ T cells sorted from blood, obtained in a trial of the OX40 agonist ivuxolimab. The CDR3, as DNA: TGTGCCAGCATGTTAACCCGGAACACCGGGGAGCTGTTTTTT. Residues: CASMLTRNTGELFF.